One and the same sample provided the 23 T cell receptor beta chains below, sequenced in a study of T-cell reconstitution after alpha-beta-depleted transplantation in children (TCRdb year 2016). Library preparation was by PCR. Sequencing relied on an Illumina HiSeq 2500. TCR library preparation used molecular barcoding, with unique molecular identifiers applied to normalize quantification of the TCRbeta repertoire. TCRdb reprocessing: public reads trimmed at Q25 with fastp, clones called with MiXCR, in-frame beta chains kept. Under each unique CDR3 protein, matching rows form one entry showing the most common genes and DNA. This sample lists more than 200,000 distinct CDR3 sequences; approximately 8.4% were detected once. Roughly a third of the sample lies in the top ten. The treatment or condition label on this specimen signifies: allogeneic hematopoietic cell transplantation with graft depleted of TCRalphabeta T cells and CD19 B cells.

Sample: PBMCs, mostly from graft donor cells, taken 360 days after TCRalphabeta/CD19-depleted stem cell transplant. The receptors originated from a male patient aged 2-15 years who had a stem cell transplant for acute myeloid leukemia, so the T cells may come from the graft donor.

The CDR3 region has the DNA TGTGCCATGGGCCCCGAGGGGCCGAGGGCCAACGTCCTGACTTTC. This codes for CAMGPEGPRANVLTF. The chain carries TRBV10-3 and TRBJ2-6; D is possibly TRBD1 or TRBD2 (5 bases each). Germline V CDR1 and CDR2: ENHRY, SYGVKD. With 9 bases removed from V and 5 bases from J, the gap between germline ends came to 17 bases. CDR3 length: 15 amino acids.

The chain joins TRBV18 to TRBJ1-4; tentative D call: TRBD1 (5 bases). Germline CDR1 KGHSH, CDR2 LQKENI. Trimming cost V 2 bases and J 10 bases, with 23 bases left between them. CDR3 length equals 17 residues. The CDR3 protein is CASSPRLADILGRKLFF. The CDR3, as DNA: TGTGCCAGCTCACCAAGATTAGCGGACATTCTGGGGAGAAAACTGTTTTTT.

This clonotype was seen a few times. The rearrangement joins TRBV12-5 to TRBJ2-7, with 11 bases aligning to TRBD2. The CDR3 runs 15 residues. The germline CDR1 and CDR2 sequences are LGHNT and FRNRAP. J gave up 4 bases and V 2 bases, and 4 bases lay outside the gene matches. Here the CDR3 reads CASGLPTSGSYEQYF. DNA of the CDR3: TGTGCTAGTGGTTTGCCCACTAGCGGGAGTTACGAGCAGTACTTC.

V usage is TRBV5-1 and J usage is TRBJ2-1; 7 bases align to TRBD1. V lost 0 bases and J lost 0; bases outside the gene matches: 6. Germline V gives CDR1 SGHRS, CDR2 YFSETQ. The length of the CDR3 is 17 residues. CDR3 amino acids: CASSLGPGQLSYNEQFF. CDR3 DNA sequence: TGCGCCAGCAGCTTGGGCCCGGGACAGCTCTCCTACAATGAGCAGTTCTTC.

The chain carries TRBV12-3 or TRBV12-4 and TRBJ2-7; D might be TRBD1 (6 bases). Trimming took 5 bases from V and 4 from J, leaving 18 bases between them. The CDR3 has 15 residues. In DNA, the CDR3 is TGTGCCAGCAGTCCCACCGGGACAACGGTATACGAGCAGTACGTC. This encodes CASSPTGTTVYEQYV.

The gene calls are TRBV12-3 or TRBV12-4 and TRBJ2-5, with TRBD2 matching 8 bases. Trimming removed 0 bases from V and 5 bases from J; junction bases left unmatched: 5. The CDR3 runs to 15 residues. The CDR3 DNA follows: TGTGCCAGCAGTTTAGCTAGCGGGGCAGGGGAGACCCAGTACTTC. Amino acid sequence: CASSLASGAGETQYF.

J is TRBJ2-7 and V is TRBV7-9; a possible D gene is TRBD2 (6 bases). CDR1 is SEHNR, CDR2 FQNEAQ, per germline (reference sequence). The CDR3 sequence is 16 residues long. With 0 bases removed from V and 0 bases from J, the gap between germline ends came to 12 bases. In DNA form, the CDR3 reads TGTGCCAGCAGCTTAGCGCCCGGGAGCGGCTCCTACGAGCAGTACTTC. Its translation: CASSLAPGSGSYEQYF.

In its sample, this clonotype was seen a few times. The chain recombines TRBV12-3 or TRBV12-4 with TRBJ2-3; unclear D gene. The CDR3 spans 16 residues. The V end was cut by 2 bases, the J end by 6 bases, with 18 bases between. The CDR3 DNA is TGTGCCAGCAGTTTAAACCCCGGATTCTTGACGGATACGCAGTATTTT. Protein: CASSLNPGFLTDTQYF.

This clonotype was counted ten times or more. The chain uses TRBV12-3 or TRBV12-4 and TRBJ2-1; 10 bases align to TRBD1. This CDR3 comprises 16 residues. V lost 2 bases and J lost 7; bases outside the gene matches: 8. In DNA, the CDR3 is TGTGCCAGCAGTTTATTGATGGGACAGGGGAGGAATGAGCAGTTCTTC. The encoded protein is CASSLLMGQGRNEQFF.

Worth noting for this clonotype: One junction end does not reproduce the germline sequence, and a read error may be involved. The chain carries TRBV12-3 or TRBV12-4 and TRBJ2-3, with a weak D call TRBD1 (5 bases). This CDR3 region has 16 residues. For the CDR3, the DNA is TGTGTCAGCACCACGCCCGACAGTGTGGGCACAGATACGCAGTATTTT. It is translated as CVSTTPDSVGTDTQYF.

This clonotype was picked up a small number of times. CDR3 in DNA: TGTGCCAGCAGGTTCGACAGGGCGAACTATTATGGCTACACCTTC. It encodes CASRFDRANYYGYTF. This chain connects TRBV7-2 to TRBJ1-2; 7 bases fit TRBD1. This CDR3 region has 15 residues. Germline CDR1 is SGHTA and CDR2 is FQGNSA. J lost 5 bases, V lost 6 bases, and 12 bases had no gene match.

This clonotype was found many times. Here the CDR3 reads CASSLRGLLSGANVLTF. The DNA for the CDR3 is TGTGCCAGCAGCTTGAGGGGGCTCTTGTCTGGGGCCAACGTCCTGACTTTC. The chain is built from TRBV5-6 and TRBJ2-6; TRBD1 aligns across 7 bases. This CDR3 spans 17 amino acids. With V trimmed by 1 base and J by 1 base, 5 bases remained unmatched. Germline CDR1 reads SGHDT; CDR2 reads YYEEEE. Looking up the rest from reference TRBV5-6 and TRBJ2-6 gives the full variable domain: DAGVTQSPTHLIKTRGQQVTLRCSPKSGHDTVSWYQQALGQGPQFIFQYYEEEERQRGNFPDRFSGHQFPNYSSELNVNALLLGDSALYLCASSLRGLLSGANVLTFGAGSRLTVL.

This clonotype has at least ten counts. The CDR3 region has the DNA TGTGCCAGCAGTATACTAGCTGTAGGCACAGATACGCAGTATTTT. Translated, it gives CASSILAVGTDTQYF. The V and J genes are TRBV12-3 or TRBV12-4 and TRBJ2-3; D perhaps matches TRBD2 (6 bases). The CDR3 consists of 15 residues. Between the trimmed V and J ends, which lost 5 bases and 1 base, there was a span of 13 bases.

This clonotype was seen only a few times. This sequence joins TRBV6-2 or TRBV6-3 and TRBJ1-5; 9 bases are shared with TRBD1. The V and J ends lost 6 bases and 6 bases, in that order; junction bases with no gene match: 9. This CDR3 comprises 15 residues. Germline V gene data show CDR1 as MNHEY and CDR2 as SVGEGT. CDR3 loop: CASSPGQGLVQPQHF. For the CDR3, the DNA is TGTGCCAGCAGCCCCGGACAGGGGTTGGTTCAGCCCCAGCATTTT.

V usage is TRBV29-1 and J usage is TRBJ1-4, with D hard to call. The CDR3 covers 15 residues. V lost 5 bases and J lost 0, with 13 bases in between. In germline, CDR1 is SQVTM, CDR2 ANQGSEA. In nucleotides, the CDR3 is TGCAGCGTTCGACCGCAACCATCAACTAATGAAAAACTGTTTTTT. Its protein product is CSVRPQPSTNEKLFF.

This clonotype was counted only a few times. The chain carries TRBV3-1 and TRBJ1-2; weak D call: TRBD1 (6 bases). Trimming pared 3 bases from V and 8 bases from J, leaving 10 bases between. CDR1 is LGHDT, CDR2 YNNKEL, per germline (reference sequence). The CDR3 spans 12 residues. As DNA, the CDR3 is TGTGCCAGCAGCCAGACCGGGGGCGGCTACACCTTC. As protein: CASSQTGGGYTF. Based on the CDR3 plus reference TRBV3-1 and TRBJ1-2, the full variable domain is DTAVSQTPKYLVTQMGNDKSIKCEQNLGHDTMYWYKQDSKKFLKIMFSYNNKELIINETVPNRFSPKSPDKAHLNLHINSLELGDSAVYFCASSQTGGGYTFGSGTRLTVV.

This clonotype was seen many times. In DNA, the CDR3 is TGCGCCAGCAGTGAGACCCATCAGATAGACGGCCCGGCGCAGTATTTT. It encodes CASSETHQIDGPAQYF. J is TRBJ2-3 and V is TRBV10-1; D gene uncertain. CDR1 is WNHNN, CDR2 SYGVQD, per germline (reference sequence). The ends were cut back, 2 bases at V and 10 bases at J, with 22 bases in the middle. The CDR3 is 16 amino acids.

This clonotype was seen many times. The chain links TRBV6-5 to TRBJ1-2; D is unclear. The CDR3 has 14 amino acids. Germline loops: CDR1 MNHEY, CDR2 SVGAGI. The V end lost 0 bases, the J end lost 3 bases, and 8 bases lay between the germline ends. The CDR3 DNA reads TGTGCCAGCAGTTACTCGACGGGGTACTATGGCTACACCTTC. Encoded protein: CASSYSTGYYGYTF.

J is TRBJ2-5 and V is TRBV20-1; no firm D call. The CDR3 extends over 18 amino acids. CDR1 DFQATT and CDR2 SNEGSKA come from the germline V gene (reference sequence). Deletions cut 1 base from V and 0 bases from J, with 21 bases between. The CDR3 sequence: CSARVGTPRLLDQETQYF. CDR3 DNA sequence: TGCAGTGCTAGAGTGGGAACTCCTAGACTTCTCGACCAAGAGACCCAGTACTTC.

The V gene is TRBV5-1, the J gene TRBJ2-2; 7 bases match TRBD1. V lost 7 bases and J lost 8; bases outside the gene matches: 8. This CDR3 has 13 amino acids. Germline CDR1 reads SGHRS; CDR2 reads YFSETQ. This CDR3 is CASAHEGAGELFF. The CDR3 DNA sequence: TGCGCCAGCGCCCACGAGGGGGCAGGGGAGCTGTTTTTT.

This clonotype was seen at least ten times. The CDR3 reads CSARDGGNGEQYV. CDR3 DNA sequence: TGCAGTGCTAGAGATGGGGGCAATGGCGAGCAGTACGTC. The chain joins TRBV20-1 to TRBJ2-7; D may be TRBD1 (6 bases). V lost 0 bases to trimming and J lost 6 bases, with 12 bases between them. Looked up from germline, CDR1 is DFQATT and CDR2 is SNEGSKA (reference sequence). This CDR3 spans 13 amino acids.

The table lists this clonotype with a few counts. V is TRBV15 and J is TRBJ2-3; D is uncertain. The V gene lost 1 base and the J gene lost 2 bases, with 22 bases spanning the gap. Germline V lookup: CDR1 LNHNV, CDR2 YYDKDF (reference sequence). The CDR3 is made up of 19 amino acids. The CDR3 nucleotides read TGTGCCACCAGCAGAGGAGGAACGGATCCCTTTACCTACACAGATACGCAGTATTTT. Its protein is CATSRGGTDPFTYTDTQYF.

In this sample, this clonotype turned up many times. This rearrangement joins TRBV7-9 to TRBJ2-3, with 11 bases fitting TRBD2. This CDR3 region has 16 residues. Looked up from germline, CDR1 is SEHNR and CDR2 is FQNEAQ (reference sequence). V dropped 5 bases and J dropped 6; count of bases not matched to a gene: 10. CDR3 residues: CASSHTSGGPWDTQYF. CDR3 sequence (DNA): TGTGCCAGCAGCCACACTAGCGGGGGACCGTGGGATACGCAGTATTTT.